The 7 T cell receptor beta chains in this list originate from one sample, sequenced in a study of identical twins. TCRdb used MiXCR to reprocess the 5' RACE reads, holding one entry per CDR3 protein. The sample carries hundreds of thousands of distinct CDR3 sequences, around 6% recorded once. The sample was naive T cells sorted from blood. The receptors shown here come from a man between 18 and 35 years old in good health.

This clonotype was recorded at least ten times. V is TRBV6-1 and J is TRBJ1-1, with TRBD1 matching 12 bases. The V segment lost 6 bases and the J segment 10 bases; nucleotides outside the gene matches: 9. Germline V CDR1 and CDR2: MNHNS, SASEGT. This CDR3 region has 14 residues. The CDR3: CASRLPGQGARAFF. The CDR3, as DNA: TGTGCCAGCAGACTCCCGGGACAGGGGGCGCGAGCTTTCTTT.

At least ten counts were recorded for this clonotype. The V call is TRBV20-1, the J call TRBJ2-5, with D perhaps assigned TRBD1 or TRBD2 (5 bases each). The CDR3 has 14 amino acids. Germline values: CDR1 DFQATT, CDR2 SNEGSKA (reference sequence). Trimming shortened V by 5 bases and J by 4 bases, and 17 bases separated the two germline ends. The CDR3 here is CSAYRDPRGETQYF. The DNA for the CDR3 is TGCAGTGCTTACCGGGACCCACGGGGAGAGACCCAGTACTTC.

This clonotype was observed at least ten times. This rearrangement joins TRBV5-1 to TRBJ2-5; no clear D. The CDR3 length is 13 residues. The ends were cut back, 6 bases at V and 3 bases at J, with 12 bases in the middle. The germline CDR1 and CDR2 sequences are SGHRS and YFSETQ. In DNA, the CDR3 is TGCGCCAGCATCGGGCCTAGGGAAGAGACCCAGTACTTC. It codes for CASIGPREETQYF.

This chain connects TRBV28 to TRBJ2-7; 8 bases are shared with TRBD1. Germline lookup yields CDR1 MDHEN and CDR2 SYDVKM. V dropped 2 bases and J dropped 0; count of bases not matched to a gene: 3. CDR3 length: 15 amino acids. The CDR3 DNA reads as TGTGCCAGCAGTTTAAACAGGGGGTTCTCCTACGAGCAGTACTTC. Translated, it gives CASSLNRGFSYEQYF.

This clonotype was detected many times. The chain has TRBV20-1 and TRBJ2-4; TRBD2 might be the D (6 bases). Trimming stripped 2 bases from V and 0 bases from J, with 11 bases between. Germline V CDR1 and CDR2: DFQATT, SNEGSKA (reference sequence). CDR3 length equals 15 residues. CDR3 coding DNA: TGCAGTGCTAGACCCCCAGCGGGAGCCAAAAACATTCAGTACTTC. This codes for CSARPPAGAKNIQYF.

This clonotype was picked up many times. Mismatch with germline at one junction end may stem from a read error. The chain combines TRBV29-1 with TRBJ1-1; TRBD1 matches at 9 bases. The germline V gene encodes CDR1 SQVTM and CDR2 ANQGSEA. CDR3 length equals 14 residues. The CDR3 sequence: CSVEETGGNTEAFF. For the CDR3, the DNA is TGCAGCGTCGAAGAGACAGGGGGGAACACTGAAGCTTTCTTT.

This clonotype came up a few times. The chain combines TRBV7-8 with TRBJ2-7; TRBD1 is a possible D gene (5 bases). This CDR3 has 16 amino acids. Germline-derived CDR1 and CDR2 are SGHVS and FQNEAQ. The V end lost 5 bases, the J end lost 2 bases, and 19 bases lay between the germline ends. The CDR3 loop is CASSPQPRQITYEQYF. The CDR3 nucleotides read TGTGCCAGCAGCCCCCAACCCCGACAGATAACCTACGAGCAGTACTTC.